What follows are 27 T cell receptor beta chains derived from one specimen sequenced in a study of molecular identifiers for immune sequencing clone quantification. TCRdb processed the PCR reads anew with MiXCR; each CDR3 protein has one entry. This table holds tens of thousands of distinct CDR3 sequences, 15% to 20% found once. Sequenced sample: naive CD8+ T cells from blood, with Jurkat cell RNA spiked in. Indicated subset: FACS-sorted CD8+CD4-CCR7+CD45RA+ naive T cells. Receptors were obtained from a human donor in good health. Some libraries in this study had Jurkat cell RNA spiked in.

Many counts were recorded for this clonotype. This chain joins TRBV19 and TRBJ2-1; 10 bases are shared with TRBD1. CDR1 LNHDA and CDR2 SQIVND come from the germline V gene (reference sequence). The CDR3 runs 15 residues. V shed 5 bases, J shed 7 bases, and the junction held 8 bases outside the gene matches. The DNA for the CDR3 is TGTGCCAGTAGTCGGGACAGGGGAGGGTGGAATGAGCAGTTCTTC. It translates to CASSRDRGGWNEQFF.

The chain is built from TRBV27 and TRBJ2-3, with 13 positions matching TRBD2. The V gene's germline CDR1 is MNHEY and CDR2 SMNVEV (reference sequence). The CDR3 extends over 16 amino acids. The ends lost 4 bases at V and 6 bases at J; junction bases unmatched: 7. CDR3 DNA sequence: TGTGCCAGCAGTTCCCTACTAGCGGGAGGGATGGATACGCAGTATTTT. Translating it yields CASSSLLAGGMDTQYF.

As for this clonotype: This could be a read error, since a much larger clone is one nucleotide away. The V and J genes are TRBV4-1 and TRBJ1-2; tentatively, D is TRBD1 (6 bases). V was shortened by 4 bases and J by 4 bases, with 22 bases between the two germline ends. CDR1 is MGHRA, CDR2 YSYEKL, per germline. The CDR3 sequence is 17 residues long. The CDR3 spells CASSRGGDERGAYGYTF. The CDR3, as DNA: TGCGCCAGCAGCCGGGGGGGCGACGAGCGGGGCGCCTATGGCTACACCTTC.

In this sample, this clonotype turned up many times. V usage is TRBV5-4 and J usage is TRBJ1-3; the match to TRBD1 covers 7 bases. This CDR3 comprises 15 residues. The germline V gene encodes CDR1 SGHNT and CDR2 YYREEE (reference sequence). V shed 4 bases, J shed 2 bases, and the junction held 6 bases outside the gene matches. The CDR3 coding sequence is TGTGCCAGCAGCCTGGGCCAGGGGGCTGGAAACACCATATATTTT. Its protein is CASSLGQGAGNTIYF.

This clonotype was counted at least ten times. V usage is TRBV6-2 or TRBV6-3 and J usage is TRBJ1-2; the D gene is possibly TRBD1 (6 bases). V lost 6 bases to trimming and J lost 1 base, with 12 bases between them. CDR1 MNHEY and CDR2 SVGEGT come from the germline V gene. The CDR3 length is 14 residues. The CDR3 is CASRGTIDNYGYTF. The CDR3 DNA follows: TGTGCCAGCAGAGGGACAATCGATAACTATGGCTACACCTTC.

This clonotype was observed a few times. The chain couples TRBV9 to TRBJ2-3, with D maybe TRBD2 (5 bases). There are 14 residues in the CDR3. Trimming stripped 7 bases from V and 1 base from J, with 13 bases between. Germline V gene lookup returns CDR1 SGDLS and CDR2 YYNGEE. The CDR3 is CASQDLNRTDTQYF. CDR3 in DNA: TGTGCCAGCCAGGACTTGAACCGCACAGATACGCAGTATTTT.

This clonotype was seen a handful of times. This may be a read error: a much more frequent sequence differs by one nucleotide. The chain has TRBV24-1 and TRBJ2-1; TRBD2 aligns across 10 bases. Germline V gives CDR1 KGHDR, CDR2 SFDVKD. The CDR3 sequence is 15 residues long. The CDR3 here is CATSDLFTSGNGQFF. The CDR3 nucleotides are TGTGCCACCAGTGATTTGTTCACTAGCGGGAATGGGCAGTTCTTC.

About this clonotype: This may arise from a read error, as a much more abundant clone is one base away. The V gene is TRBV28, the J gene TRBJ1-4, with no clear D. With 10 bases removed from V and 7 bases from J, the gap between germline ends came to 16 bases. The V gene's germline CDR1 is MDHEN and CDR2 SYDVKM. The CDR3 contains 13 residues. The CDR3 region has the DNA TGTGCCAACTTCCCACGGATGGGTGAAAAACTGTTTTTT. Its protein product is CANFPRMGEKLFF.

This clonotype has a single count. At one of its ends the junction is not consistent with the germline gene, which may arise from a read error. This chain connects TRBV27 to TRBJ2-3; D remains unclear. The length of the CDR3 is 12 residues. Germline loops: CDR1 MNHEY, CDR2 SMNVEV (reference sequence). DNA of the CDR3: TGTGCTAGCAGTATATGGGCAGATACGCAGTATTTT. Its protein product is CASSIWADTQYF.

The V call is TRBV28, the J call TRBJ2-7; TRBD1 might be the D (5 bases). The V gene's germline CDR1 is MDHEN and CDR2 SYDVKM. The CDR3 extends over 15 amino acids. Deletions cut 1 base from V and 1 base from J, with 11 bases between. As DNA, the CDR3 is TGTGCCAGCAGTTTATTCAGGGTGCAATCCTACGAGCAGTACTTC. It encodes CASSLFRVQSYEQYF.

This clonotype was picked up many times. The V call is TRBV6-5, the J call TRBJ2-2, with D hard to call. The germline CDR1 and CDR2 sequences are MNHEY and SVGAGI. The CDR3 consists of 12 residues. Trimming pared 2 bases from V and 5 bases from J, leaving 3 bases between. The CDR3 DNA reads as TGTGCCAGCAGTTACAGGACCGGGGAGCTGTTTTTT. Amino acid sequence: CASSYRTGELFF.

This clonotype has ten or more counts. The chain uses TRBV7-3 and TRBJ2-2; 14 bases align to TRBD2. CDR3 length: 19 residues. Germline values: CDR1 SGHTA, CDR2 FQGTGA. V lost 5 bases to trimming and J lost 6 bases; unmatched junction nucleotides: 14. In DNA, the CDR3 is TGTGCCAGCAGCCCGGGACTAGCGGGAGTATTTGGTCAATCCGGGGAGCTGTTTTTT. The encoded protein is CASSPGLAGVFGQSGELFF.

This clonotype was detected ten times or more. The rearrangement joins TRBV11-2 to TRBJ2-3; 10 bases are a match to TRBD2. Germline CDR1 SGHAT, CDR2 FQNNGV. The CDR3 runs 17 residues. V shed 3 bases, J shed 0 bases, and the junction held 6 bases outside the gene matches. In DNA, the CDR3 is TGTGCCAGCAGCTTCCCGACTAGCGGGTCTAGCACAGATACGCAGTATTTT. It specifies CASSFPTSGSSTDTQYF.

The table lists this clonotype with many counts. The chain is built from TRBV6-5 and TRBJ2-7; D perhaps matches TRBD1 (5 bases). The germline CDR1 and CDR2 sequences are MNHEY and SVGAGI. The length of the CDR3 is 16 residues. The V end lost 2 bases, the J end lost 6 bases, and 20 bases lay between the germline ends. The CDR3 spells CASSYDGGAGSSEQYF. Here the CDR3 DNA reads TGTGCCAGCAGTTACGACGGTGGGGCAGGGTCGAGCGAGCAGTACTTC.

The chain joins TRBV3-1 to TRBJ2-1; 7 positions agree with TRBD2. There are 12 residues in the CDR3. V dropped 4 bases and J dropped 7; count of bases not matched to a gene: 1. CDR1 is LGHDT, CDR2 YNNKEL, per germline (reference sequence). CDR3 loop: CASSRGGNEQFF. The CDR3 DNA reads as TGTGCCAGCAGCCGGGGAGGGAATGAGCAGTTCTTC.

At least ten counts were recorded for this clonotype. The chain is built from TRBV6-1 and TRBJ2-5, with 7 bases matching TRBD1. From germline, CDR1 is MNHNS and CDR2 SASEGT. J was trimmed by 1 base and V by 7 bases; bases with no gene match: 6. This CDR3 has 14 amino acids. DNA of the CDR3: TGTGCCAGCACCGACGGACAGGTCCAAGAGACCCAGTACTTC. As protein: CASTDGQVQETQYF.

This clonotype was detected only a few times. The chain couples TRBV27 to TRBJ2-7; maybe TRBD1 (6 bases). From germline, CDR1 is MNHEY and CDR2 SMNVEV (reference sequence). This CDR3 has 14 amino acids. With 6 bases removed from V and 6 bases from J, the gap between germline ends came to 18 bases. CDR3 sequence reads: CASRALQGISEQYF. CDR3 DNA: TGTGCCAGCAGAGCCCTACAGGGAATCAGCGAGCAGTACTTC.

This clonotype showed up many times. The V and J genes are TRBV4-1 and TRBJ2-7, with 7 bases matching TRBD1. The ends lost 1 base at V and 3 bases at J; junction bases unmatched: 0. CDR3 length: 13 amino acids. CDR1 MGHRA and CDR2 YSYEKL come from the germline V gene. CDR3 coding DNA: TGCGCCAGCAGCCAAGGGACAGGCTACGAGCAGTACTTC. Translating it yields CASSQGTGYEQYF.

This clonotype was observed at least ten times. This chain links TRBV7-2 with TRBJ2-7, with D hard to call. Between the trimmed V and J ends, which lost 1 base and 2 bases, there was a span of 3 bases. Per the germline V gene, CDR1 is SGHTA and CDR2 is FQGNSA. The CDR3 spans 12 residues. CDR3: CASSLVPYEQYF. CDR3 nucleotides: TGTGCCAGCAGCTTAGTGCCCTACGAGCAGTACTTC.

This clonotype was picked up many times. This chain uses TRBV6-1 with TRBJ2-7; perhaps TRBD2 as D (5 bases). Germline CDR1 and CDR2: MNHNS and SASEGT. Trimming removed 6 bases at V and 3 bases at J, with 12 bases between. The CDR3 sequence is 13 residues long. In DNA, the CDR3 is TGTGCCAGCAGCCCACGAGGGTTCTACGAGCAGTACTTC. It encodes CASSPRGFYEQYF.

This clonotype was seen ten or more times. V usage is TRBV27 and J usage is TRBJ2-3, with TRBD1 matching 9 bases. V trimming: 6 bases; J trimming: 0 bases; junction bases outside the gene matches: 7. CDR3 length: 16 amino acids. CDR1 and CDR2 from the germline V gene are MNHEY and SMNVEV (reference sequence). CDR3 sequence: CASSPRTGASTDTQYF. The DNA of the CDR3 is TGTGCCAGCAGCCCTCGGACAGGGGCTAGCACAGATACGCAGTATTTT.

Concerning this clonotype: This could be a read error, since a much larger clone is one nucleotide away. The gene calls are TRBV4-2 and TRBJ1-3; D gene ambiguous. CDR1 LGHNA and CDR2 YNFKEQ come from the germline V gene. This CDR3 is 18 amino acids long. CDR3 region: CASGQENLFTEGGNTIYF. The CDR3 nucleotides read TGTGCCAGCGGCCAAGAAAATCTCTTCACTGAAGGAGGAAACACCATATATTTT.

This clonotype was counted many times. V is TRBV28 and J is TRBJ2-7; TRBD2 aligns across 15 bases. The CDR3 covers 21 residues. V lost 2 bases, J lost 0 bases, and 14 bases stayed unmatched. Germline values: CDR1 MDHEN, CDR2 SYDVKM. CDR3: CASSLIPQGLAGGPISYEQYF. The CDR3 DNA is TGTGCCAGCAGTTTAATCCCCCAAGGACTAGCGGGAGGGCCTATCTCCTACGAGCAGTACTTC.

This clonotype has at least ten counts. The chain is built from TRBV4-1 and TRBJ2-7, with D unclear. The germline V gene encodes CDR1 MGHRA and CDR2 YSYEKL. The V and J ends lost 1 base and 1 base respectively, with 8 bases between them. This CDR3 region has 14 residues. CDR3 coding DNA: TGCGCCAGCAGCCAAGTACTGGGATCCTACGAGCAGTACTTC. Residues: CASSQVLGSYEQYF.

This clonotype showed up many times. CDR3 sequence: CASTNKHRDQETQYF. The CDR3 DNA reads as TGTGCCAGCACAAATAAACACAGGGACCAAGAGACCCAGTACTTC. J is TRBJ2-5 and V is TRBV28; possible D gene TRBD1, 6 bases. The CDR3 is made up of 15 amino acids. V lost 7 bases and J 0 bases, leaving 15 bases between the germline ends. Germline CDR1 reads MDHEN; CDR2 reads SYDVKM.

This clonotype was picked up many times. The rearrangement joins TRBV4-3 to TRBJ2-1, with no clear D. CDR3 length: 15 amino acids. V lost 0 bases to trimming and J lost 8 bases, with 14 bases between them. Germline V CDR1 and CDR2: LGHNA, YSLEER. The CDR3 loop is CASSQDAATSYEQFF. The CDR3 DNA sequence: TGCGCCAGCAGCCAAGATGCGGCAACTTCCTATGAGCAGTTCTTC.

This clonotype was seen repeatedly, ten times or more. At one boundary the junction diverges from the germline segment, which might be a read error. The V call is TRBV2, the J call TRBJ2-5; no clear D gene. Germline loops: CDR1 SNHLY, CDR2 FYNNEI. The CDR3 length is 13 residues. The CDR3 sequence: CASAAVPTDRKDF. CDR3 sequence (DNA): TGTGCCAGCGCGGCAGTACCCACTGATCGGAAAGACTTC.